These T cell receptor beta chains were read from a single sample in a study of T cell responses to AZD1222 COVID-19 vaccine. Libraries were prepared by immunoSEQ multiplex PCR; TCRdb keeps only in-frame clonotypes and omits some of them. Of about 120,000 clones listed, approximately 85% were seen once; the top ten hold approximately 8.5%. Here the sequenced sample was peripheral blood, taken on day 0 of AZD1222 vaccination. These receptors originate from an adult in good health. Each CDR3 is given with its conserved first and last residue. Fields, in order: clone size, D gene, J gene, V gene, CDR3 DNA, CDR3 protein. A D gene is named only where the DNA matches it firmly. Clone size, where shown, is once, few, many, or a class for clones that have expanded.

. . TRBJ1-5 TRBV30 TGTGCCTGGAGTCCAACCGGGACGGCGCGTCAGCCCCAGCATTTT CAWSPTGTARQPQHF
once . TRBJ2-1 TRBV7-2 TGTGCCAGCAGCTCCTTCACGGGGGGCCAGTTCTTC CASSSFTGGQFF
once TRBD2 TRBJ2-3 TRBV3-1/TRBV3-2 TGTGCCAGCGCCATTACTAGCGGTATGCCAGATACGCAGTATTTT CASAITSGMPDTQYF
. . TRBJ2-5 TRBV6-1 TGTGCCAGCAGTGAAAGGGGGACCCAGTACTTC CASSERGTQYF
. TRBD2 TRBJ2-1 TRBV6-5 TGTGCCAGCAGGACTAGCGTCTACAATGAGCAGTTCTTC CASRTSVYNEQFF
. . TRBJ2-1 TRBV20-1 TGCAGTGCGGTGCAGGGTGAGCAGTTCTTC CSAVQGEQFF
. . TRBJ1-5 TRBV6-5 TGTGCCAGCACCCCGGACACCTATCAGCCCCAGCATTTT CASTPDTYQPQHF
. TRBD1 TRBJ1-1 TRBV5-1 TGCGCCAGCAGCGTCGGACAGGGCTGGAACACTGAAGCTTTCTTT CASSVGQGWNTEAFF
. . TRBJ2-7 TRBV7-2 TGTGCCAGCAGCTTAGGAGGGGCAGGGTACGAGCAGTACTTC CASSLGGAGYEQYF
. TRBD1 TRBJ2-7 TRBV7-8 TGTGCCAGCAGAGTACCCGGACAGGACTACGAGCAGTACTTC CASRVPGQDYEQYF
. . TRBJ2-1 TRBV5-1 TGCGCCAGCAGCAGTCAGAGCTCCTACAATGAGCAGTTCTTC CASSSQSSYNEQFF
. . TRBJ1-4 TRBV19 TGTGCCAGTAGTTCCATCCCGACAGGTCTAACTAATGAAAAACTGTTTTTT CASSSIPTGLTNEKLFF
. TRBD2 TRBJ2-7 TRBV24-1 TGTGCCACCAGTGATTTCTCGGTAGCGGGGACCGAAGAGCAGTACTTC CATSDFSVAGTEEQYF
. TRBD2 TRBJ2-7 TRBV3-1/TRBV3-2 TGTGCCAGCAGCCATAAACTAGCGGGGGGCCCCACCTACGAGCAGTACTTC CASSHKLAGGPTYEQYF
. . TRBJ2-1 TRBV4-2 TGTGCCAGCAGCCATAGGGTGGGCGGGAACGAATACAATGAGCAGTTCTTC CASSHRVGGNEYNEQFF
. . TRBJ1-6 TRBV11-2 TGTGCCAGCACCCCCGACGGGATTCAACCCCTCCACTTT CASTPDGIQPLHF
. . TRBJ1-1 TRBV12-3/TRBV12-4 TGTGCCAGCAGTTTAAATCAGGGCACTGAAGCTTTCTTT CASSLNQGTEAFF
. . TRBJ2-7 TRBV6-5 TGTGCCAGCAGTTACTCGCCTACTGGGGAGCAGTACTTC CASSYSPTGEQYF
. TRBD2 TRBJ2-7 TRBV6-5 TGTGCCAGCAGTCGGATAGCGGGAGGGTTGGGCGAGCAGTACTTC CASSRIAGGLGEQYF
. . TRBJ2-3 TRBV11-3 TGTGCCAGCAGCCTCGGGGGCACTAGCACAGATACGCAGTATTTT CASSLGGTSTDTQYF
. . TRBJ1-2 TRBV11-2 TGTGCCAGCAGCTTAGGGAACGGAGCCACCAGCTATGGCTACACCTTC CASSLGNGATSYGYTF
. . TRBJ1-1 TRBV27 TGTGCCAGCAGTTTTCGGGGCCTCCCGGGGACTGAAGCTTTCTTT CASSFRGLPGTEAFF
. . TRBJ2-3 TRBV7-3 TGTGCCAGCAAGGCGGGATTCAGCTCAGATACGCAGTATTTT CASKAGFSSDTQYF
. TRBD1 TRBJ2-7 TRBV18 TGTGCCAGCTCACCCCAAGGTATAGGGACAGGGTCATACGAGCAGTACTTC CASSPQGIGTGSYEQYF
. TRBD1 TRBJ2-1 TRBV18 TGTGCCAGCTCAGCGCAAACCCAGGGGGATGAGCAGTTCTTC CASSAQTQGDEQFF
. . TRBJ1-2 TRBV19 TGTGCCAGTAGTATTCTCGTACCCAATATAAACTATGGCTACACCTTC CASSILVPNINYGYTF
. TRBD1 TRBJ2-7 TRBV7-9 TGTGCCAGCAGCTATTTGACAGGGGGCTACGAGCAGTACTTC CASSYLTGGYEQYF
. TRBD1 TRBJ2-7 TRBV19 TGTGCCAGTAAACCGGGACAGTCATCCGAGCAGTACTTC CASKPGQSSEQYF